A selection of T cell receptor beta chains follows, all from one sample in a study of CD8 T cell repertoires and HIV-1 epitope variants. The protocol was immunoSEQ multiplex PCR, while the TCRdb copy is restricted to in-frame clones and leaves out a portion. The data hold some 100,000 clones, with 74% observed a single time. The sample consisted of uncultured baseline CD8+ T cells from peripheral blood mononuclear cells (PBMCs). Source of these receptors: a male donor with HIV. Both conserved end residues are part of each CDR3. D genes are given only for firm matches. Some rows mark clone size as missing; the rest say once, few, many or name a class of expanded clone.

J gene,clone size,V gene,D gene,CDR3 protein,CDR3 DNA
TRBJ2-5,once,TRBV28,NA,CASRAGAQAPQETQYF,TGTGCCAGCAGGGCTGGGGCGCAGGCCCCCCAAGAGACCCAGTACTTC
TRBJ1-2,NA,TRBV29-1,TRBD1,CSVWTGDRNGYTF,TGCAGCGTTTGGACAGGGGATCGAAATGGCTACACCTTC
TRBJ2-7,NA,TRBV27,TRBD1,CASSAQRQGSLYEQYF,TGTGCCAGCAGCGCGCAACGACAGGGATCCCTCTACGAGCAGTACTTC
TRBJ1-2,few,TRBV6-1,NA,CASSETRDGYTF,TGTGCCAGCAGTGAAACCAGGGATGGCTACACCTTC
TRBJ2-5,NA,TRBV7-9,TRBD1,CASSSGTGVRETQYF,TGTGCCAGCAGCTCCGGGACAGGGGTTAGGGAGACCCAGTACTTC
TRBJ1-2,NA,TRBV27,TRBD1,CASSLSIIGQGLSGYGYTF,TGTGCCAGCAGTTTAAGTATCATAGGACAGGGCCTCAGCGGCTATGGCTACACCTTC
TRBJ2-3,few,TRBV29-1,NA,CSVENRGIPDTQYF,TGCAGCGTTGAAAATCGGGGTATCCCAGATACGCAGTATTTT
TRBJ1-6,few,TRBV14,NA,CASSQDPQGRSPLHF,TGTGCCAGCAGCCAAGATCCGCAGGGTCGTTCACCCCTCCACTTT
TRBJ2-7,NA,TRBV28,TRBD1,CASTPKGQGSYEQYF,TGTGCCAGCACCCCCAAAGGACAGGGCTCCTACGAGCAGTACTTC
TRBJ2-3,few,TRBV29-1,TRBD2,CSGTRLAGGADTQYF,TGCAGCGGGACCAGACTAGCGGGAGGAGCAGATACGCAGTATTTT
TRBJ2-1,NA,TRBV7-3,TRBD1,CASSSDDRGLYEQFF,TGTGCCAGCAGCTCAGACGACAGGGGGCTCTACGAGCAGTTCTTC
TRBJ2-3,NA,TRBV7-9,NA,CASSFDQQGTDTQYF,TGTGCCAGCAGCTTTGATCAACAAGGTACAGATACGCAGTATTTT
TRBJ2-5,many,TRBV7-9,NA,CASSLGGGAGETQYF,TGTGCCAGCAGCTTAGGTGGGGGGGCAGGAGAGACCCAGTACTTC
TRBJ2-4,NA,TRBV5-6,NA,CASSSPGGTKNIQYF,TGTGCCAGCAGCTCCCCGGGCGGGACCAAAAACATTCAGTACTTC
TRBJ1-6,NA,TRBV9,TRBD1,CASSIDRVGYNSPLHF,TGTGCCAGCTCTATAGACAGGGTGGGTTATAATTCACCCCTCCACTTT
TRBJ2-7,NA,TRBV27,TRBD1,CASSQLQGTEQYF,TGTGCCAGCAGTCAGCTACAGGGGACCGAGCAGTACTTC
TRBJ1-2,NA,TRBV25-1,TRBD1,CASTADRVDGYTF,TGTGCCAGCACCGCGGACAGGGTCGATGGCTACACCTTC
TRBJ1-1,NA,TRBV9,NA,CASSPPLGVTPEAFF,TGTGCCAGCAGCCCCCCCCTAGGAGTGACCCCTGAAGCTTTCTTT
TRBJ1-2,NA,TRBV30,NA,CAWSGPGVGDGYTF,TGTGCCTGGAGTGGGCCCGGGGTAGGGGATGGCTACACCTTC
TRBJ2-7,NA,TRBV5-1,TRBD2,CASSSGLAGTDEQYF,TGCGCCAGCAGCTCGGGCCTAGCGGGGACGGACGAGCAGTACTTC
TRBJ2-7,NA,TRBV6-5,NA,CASSYRDSYSYEQYF,TGTGCCAGCAGTTACCGCGACAGCTACTCCTACGAGCAGTACTTC
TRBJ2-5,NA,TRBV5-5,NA,CASSLYRTKETQYF,TGTGCCAGCAGCTTGTATAGGACTAAAGAGACCCAGTACTTC
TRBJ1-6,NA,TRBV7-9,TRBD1,CASSPDRVGNSPLHF,TGTGCCAGCAGCCCCGACAGGGTCGGAAATTCACCCCTCCACTTT